A selection of T cell receptor beta chains follows, all from one sample in a study of vaccination effects on CD4 cells after COVID-19. No antigen has been assigned to these receptors. Sequenced by immunoSEQ multiplex PCR; TCRdb stores in-frame clones only, minus some. The data hold about 54,000 clones, with roughly two thirds observed a single time. Sequenced here: CD4+ T cells from PBMCs cultured with SARS-CoV-2 spike peptides, sampled before COVID-19 vaccination. The receptors originated from a human donor who received a COVID-19 vaccine. Both conserved end residues are part of each CDR3. A D gene is named only where the DNA matches it firmly. Part of the rows lack a size; the others show once, few, many or a class for expanded clones.

D gene	clone size	V gene	J gene	CDR3 protein	CDR3 DNA
TRBD2	.	TRBV6-5	TRBJ2-7	CASSYSTSGGYEQYF	TGTGCCAGCAGTTACTCGACTAGCGGGGGCTACGAGCAGTACTTC
.	.	TRBV6-2/TRBV6-3	TRBJ2-7	CASSYSSGQFYEQYF	TGTGCCAGCAGTTACTCATCGGGGCAGTTCTACGAGCAGTACTTC
TRBD1	.	TRBV7-3	TRBJ1-2	CASSPGTVYGYTF	TGTGCCAGCAGCCCCGGGACAGTCTATGGCTACACCTTC
.	.	TRBV6-5	TRBJ1-1	CASSYDWGAEAFF	TGTGCCAGCAGTTACGATTGGGGGGCTGAAGCTTTCTTT
.	once	TRBV10-3	TRBJ2-1	CAISRDPIAYEQFF	TGTGCCATCAGCCGGGACCCGATCGCCTATGAGCAGTTCTTC
TRBD1	.	TRBV28	TRBJ2-5	CASSLAGGAKTQYF	TGTGCCAGCAGTTTAGCAGGGGGCGCGAAGACCCAGTACTTC
.	.	TRBV6-4	TRBJ2-3	CASSTTAAGTQYF	TGTGCCAGCAGTACCACAGCGGCTGGGACGCAGTATTTT
TRBD1	.	TRBV6-6	TRBJ1-5	CASSHRQGQGPLSNQPQHF	TGTGCCAGCAGTCACCGCCAAGGACAGGGTCCCCTTAGCAATCAGCCCCAGCATTTT
.	few	TRBV29-1	TRBJ1-1	CSVEGWGNTEAFF	TGCAGCGTTGAAGGATGGGGCAACACTGAAGCTTTCTTT
.	many	TRBV3-1/TRBV3-2	TRBJ1-6	CATARDDDSPLHF	TGTGCCACCGCCCGGGACGACGATTCACCCCTCCACTTT
.	.	TRBV12-3/TRBV12-4	TRBJ2-5	CASSQGSQKTQYF	TGTGCCAGCAGCCAGGGGAGTCAGAAGACCCAGTACTTC
.	few	TRBV21-1	TRBJ1-5	CASSAGTGEDQPQHF	TGTGCCAGCAGCGCGGGGACAGGGGAGGATCAGCCCCAGCATTTT
TRBD1	.	TRBV7-9	TRBJ1-2	CASSAGTEYGYTF	TGTGCCAGCAGCGCCGGGACAGAATATGGCTACACCTTC
.	.	TRBV7-2	TRBJ2-1	CASSLEGWRQFF	TGTGCCAGCAGCTTAGAGGGCTGGCGGCAGTTCTTC
.	.	TRBV30	TRBJ2-1	CAWSQGPSAIF	TGTGCCTGGAGTCAGGGTCCATCGGCGATCTTC
TRBD1	.	TRBV25-1	TRBJ1-1	CASRQQGINTEAFF	TGTGCCAGCAGACAACAGGGGATAAACACTGAAGCTTTCTTT
.	.	TRBV7-8	TRBJ1-1	CASSTDGNTEAFF	TGTGCCAGCAGCACGGACGGGAACACTGAAGCTTTCTTT
TRBD2	.	TRBV7-2	TRBJ2-3	CASSPTSGGFRDTQYF	TGTGCCAGCAGCCCGACTAGCGGGGGGTTCCGGGATACGCAGTATTTT
.	.	TRBV30	TRBJ2-1	CAWGPGRNEQFF	TGTGCCTGGGGGCCGGGGAGGAATGAGCAGTTCTTC
.	.	TRBV3-1/TRBV3-2	TRBJ2-1	CASSQWFDEQFF	TGTGCCAGCAGCCAATGGTTCGATGAGCAGTTCTTC
.	.	TRBV11-3	TRBJ2-1	CASSLGYNEQFF	TGTGCCAGCAGCTTGGGGTACAATGAGCAGTTCTTC
TRBD2	.	TRBV7-2	TRBJ2-1	CASSLAGTSGRREQFF	TGTGCCAGCAGCTTAGCGGGGACTAGCGGGAGGCGCGAGCAGTTCTTC
.	.	TRBV28	TRBJ1-1	CASSVGGGGNTEAFF	TGTGCCAGCAGTGTAGGGGGTGGGGGGAACACTGAAGCTTTCTTT
.	.	TRBV13	TRBJ2-7	CASSLPGTERYF	TGTGCCAGCAGCTTACCTGGGACGGAACGGTACTTC
TRBD1	.	TRBV27	TRBJ1-2	CASSLGQGYGYTF	TGTGCCAGCAGTCTGGGACAGGGGTATGGCTACACCTTC
.	few	TRBV14	TRBJ1-1	CASTRRVNTEAFF	TGTGCCAGCACCCGACGGGTGAACACTGAAGCTTTCTTT
.	.	TRBV28	TRBJ1-1	CASSSLPSTEAFF	TGTGCCAGCAGTTCCTTGCCGAGCACTGAAGCTTTCTTT
.	.	TRBV19	TRBJ1-1	CASSPSSWNTEAFF	TGTGCCAGTAGTCCCTCGAGCTGGAACACTGAAGCTTTCTTT
.	.	TRBV5-6	TRBJ1-1	CASTLAATNTEAFF	TGTGCCAGCACCTTGGCAGCCACGAACACTGAAGCTTTCTTT
.	.	TRBV19	TRBJ1-2	CASSITPGARLNYGYTF	TGTGCCAGTAGTATAACGCCAGGAGCCCGCCTTAACTATGGCTACACCTTC
TRBD1	.	TRBV4-3	TRBJ2-7	CASSQDHETGDEQYF	TGCGCCAGCAGCCAAGATCACGAGACAGGGGACGAGCAGTACTTC
.	.	TRBV28	TRBJ1-6	CASSLSQAGGGPNSPLHF	TGTGCCAGCAGTTTATCCCAGGCAGGAGGAGGGCCTAATTCACCCCTCCACTTT
TRBD1	.	TRBV6-2/TRBV6-3	TRBJ1-2	CASSLSGTGYGYTF	TGTGCCAGCAGTCTCTCCGGGACAGGGTATGGCTACACCTTC
.	.	TRBV6-6	TRBJ1-2	CASSSYKLRYGYTF	TGTGCCAGCAGTTCCTACAAACTGCGGTATGGCTACACCTTC
TRBD1	.	TRBV4-2	TRBJ1-2	CASSRKGQGYGYTF	TGTGCCAGCAGCCGGAAAGGACAGGGGTATGGCTACACCTTC
TRBD2	.	TRBV30	TRBJ2-3	CAWSHLAGAGDTQYF	TGTGCCTGGAGTCATCTAGCGGGGGCTGGAGATACGCAGTATTTT
TRBD2	.	TRBV30	TRBJ2-4	CAWSVLRGRGKNIQYF	TGTGCCTGGAGTGTACTTCGGGGGAGGGGCAAAAACATTCAGTACTTC
TRBD2	once	TRBV10-3	TRBJ2-7	CAISELSGRPVYEQYF	TGTGCCATCAGTGAGTTGAGCGGGAGGCCGGTCTACGAGCAGTACTTC
.	.	TRBV6-2/TRBV6-3	TRBJ2-1	CASIPLGRGGRGGTSSYNEQFF	TGTGCCAGCATCCCCCTCGGGAGAGGGGGCAGAGGGGGGACTAGCTCCTACAATGAGCAGTTCTTC
TRBD1	.	TRBV19	TRBJ2-4	CASSQRTGKNIQYF	TGTGCCAGTAGTCAAAGGACAGGGAAAAACATTCAGTACTTC